This T cell receptor beta chain originates from a study of blood T cell repertoires in COVID-19 (dated by TCRdb to about 2020). Some background on the complete study: Samples covering the acute and convalescent phases of COVID-19 were provided by collaborators in the United States, Italy and Spain. A freely available public database, intended as a resource for researchers studying the immune response to SARS-CoV-2, is where the repertoires were released. The samples were drawn from the first 160 participants of the ongoing ImmuneRACE study and from some 1,300 subjects provided by 6 global collaborators. HLA class I and class II types, where available, came from metadata supplied by the sample provider rather than from assay-based typing. The prospective study material was composed of cDNA or gDNA derived from T cells, B-cell-depleted T cells, or PBMCs. Subjects who had been exposed to COVID-19, were actively infected with it, or had recovered from it provided the deeply sampled blood TCRbeta repertoires that made up the dataset. A de-identified subject ID, COVID-19 status, age in years and sex were almost always included in the sample metadata. What the study reported, not specific to this receptor: The amount of clinical and demographic metadata varied by source and participant and was provided uncurated.

Remarks on this clone: Its antigen remains undetermined. No base-level quality is on record; no much larger clone is a single base apart.

The collaborating institutions used their own protocols to collect whole blood in K2EDTA tubes. For TCRbeta analysis, collaborators shipped samples as frozen whole blood, isolated PBMCs, or DNA extracted from either of those sample types. CDR1 and CDR2 are drawn from the germline V gene (reference sequence): MNHNY, SVGAGI. There are 14 amino acids in the CDR3, from cysteine to phenylalanine inclusive. The only DNA kept is the CDR3, 42 bases in frame from the first base. V sheds 0 bases and J sheds 1 base, leaving 6 bases between their ends. TCRbeta CDR3 regions were amplified from genomic DNA by means of the immunoSEQ Assay, a bias-controlled multiplex PCR. The study's processing was this. Nucleated cell counts per sample were estimated from amplification of reference gene primers within the assay. To quantify the absolute abundance of each unique TCRbeta CDR3 rearrangement, sequence reads were collapsed and filtered. For each sample, productive Simpson clonality was calculated as the square root of Simpson's diversity index over productive rearrangements. TCRdb's version of the immuneACCESS table is confined to in-frame rearrangements and falls short of the full clone set. An unresolved V gene accounts for under half of the shortfall where checked; the remainder is of unknown origin. Clone size and V and J calls were adopted from that table, with D and trimming inferred from the DNA. The sample table lists roughly 250,000 clones, nearly 90% of them with a count of one. Around 0.8% of the sample belongs to the ten largest clones.

Rearrangement joined TRBV6-6 to TRBJ1-2; no D gene can be assigned with confidence. The receptor was derived from a woman aged 25 to 39 with acute or convalescent COVID-19. What was sequenced was peripheral blood. The sequenced DNA is TGTGCCAGCAGTTACTCGGAGTTTAACTATGGCTACACCTTC. It codes for CASSYSEFNYGYTF.